This T cell receptor beta chain was sequenced for a study of blood T cell repertoires in COVID-19. Across the study: The origin of the acute and convalescent COVID-19 samples was the United States, Italy and Spain. Sources were T cells, B-cell-depleted T cells, or PBMCs; the material itself was cDNA or gDNA.

In the study's own analysis: Amplification from reference gene primers served as the basis for estimated nucleated cell counts. Data came from immunoSEQ multiplex PCR; TCRdb stores just in-frame clones and leaves some out. The DNA was the basis for D and trimming; V, J and clone size are from that table. The table includes under 250,000 clones, approximately 88% detected once. Patients of the Seattle cohort, enrolled during active infection, were followed longitudinally. Trimming removed 4 bases from V and 2 bases from J; junction bases left unmatched: 4. CDR3 length: 15 amino acids. The germline CDR1 and CDR2 sequences are MGHRA and YSYEKL.

This TCR derives from a woman in her twenties or thirties with COVID-19, enrolled during active disease. Sequencing input: peripheral blood. The chain combines TRBV4-1 with TRBJ2-3; TRBD1 matches at 9 bases. The CDR3: CASSPTGGLTDTQYF. The CDR3, as DNA: TGCGCCAGCAGCCCGACAGGGGGACTCACAGATACGCAGTATTTT.